This T cell receptor beta chain came from a study of T cell repertoires in cytomegalovirus infection (dated by TCRdb to the late 2010s). About the full investigation: Recently identified HLA-C-restricted CMV epitopes, whose presentation resists viral immunomodulation, were targeted by peptide stimulations together with well-studied HLA-B-restricted epitopes. Because public TCR beta signatures pointed to carriage of CMV infection together with the matching HLA type, the HLA type of each donor mattered for the analysis.

Study-level results and caveats: In both this cohort and an independent cohort of 350 or so donors, the cumulative frequency of public TCR beta family members distinguished carriers of CMV infection plus the relevant HLA type. In the ex vivo response, HLA-C-restricted CMV-specific TCR beta clonotypes were dominant, and in two of eight donors the single most frequent clonotype came from this HLA-C-restricted group.

Worth noting for this clonotype: This receptor's antigen is unknown. The input lacks base qualities; no much larger clone sits a single base away.

The instrument given in TCRdb is Illumina HiSeq 1500. In-frame beta chains were kept once TCRdb had trimmed the public reads at Q25 with fastp and called clones with MiXCR. Duplicate CDR3 protein sequences are folded into a single record with the most common DNA and genes. The sample table records hundreds of thousands of distinct CDR3 sequences; more than 25% of these occur just once. Of the sample, about 14% is held by the ten largest clones. The CDR3 starts with the cysteine, ends with the phenylalanine, and has 15 residues. The kept DNA is CDR3 alone, 45 bases in frame from the first base. At the junction V is shortened by 3 bases and J by 1 base, with 10 bases in between. CDR1 and CDR2, per the germline V gene, are MDHEN and SYDVKM. The sample's treatment or condition label is to be understood as: in vitro stimulation with specific CMV peptide epitopes to enrich CMV-specific T cells.

The sequence was obtained from a human donor in good health (CMV status not recorded). Some clones in this sample may be carry-over from other donors' samples. Rearrangement joined TRBV28 to TRBJ1-5, with no D gene named confidently. Sequenced material: cultured CD8+ T cells from PBMCs, taken from culture after CMV antigen stimulation. The CDR3 reads CASSFPVESNQPQHF. DNA sequence: TGTGCCAGCAGTTTTCCCGTGGAGAGCAATCAGCCCCAGCATTTT.